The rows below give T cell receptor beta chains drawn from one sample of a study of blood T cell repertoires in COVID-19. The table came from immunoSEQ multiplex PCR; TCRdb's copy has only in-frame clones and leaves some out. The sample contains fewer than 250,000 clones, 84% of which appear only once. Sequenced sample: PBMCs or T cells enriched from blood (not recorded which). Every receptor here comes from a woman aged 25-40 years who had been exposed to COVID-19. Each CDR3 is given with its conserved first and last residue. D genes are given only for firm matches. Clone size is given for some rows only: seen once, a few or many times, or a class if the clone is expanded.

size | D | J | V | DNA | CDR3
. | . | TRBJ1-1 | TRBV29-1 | TGCAGCGTTGAGAGGTTGCTGAACACTGAAGCTTTCTTT | CSVERLLNTEAFF
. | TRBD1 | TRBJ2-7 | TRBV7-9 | TGTGCCAGCAGCTTAGCCGGGACAGGGGTGGGCGAGCAGTACTTC | CASSLAGTGVGEQYF
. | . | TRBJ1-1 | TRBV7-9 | TGTGCCAGCAGCTTAGGAGTCGGGGCTTTCTTT | CASSLGVGAFF
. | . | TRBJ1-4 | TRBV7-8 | TGTGCCAGCAGCTTAGGACAGATCTTAAATGAAAAACTGTTTTTT | CASSLGQILNEKLFF
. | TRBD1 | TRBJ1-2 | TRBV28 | TGTGCCAGCAGTTTGTTGGACAGGCCCCCTGAGCTCTATGGCTACACCTTC | CASSLLDRPPELYGYTF
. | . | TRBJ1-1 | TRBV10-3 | TGTGCCACTAGGACATTTACTGAAGCTTTCTTT | CATRTFTEAFF
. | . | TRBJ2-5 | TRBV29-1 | TGCAGCGTTGAACTGAATCGGGAGACCCAGTACTTC | CSVELNRETQYF
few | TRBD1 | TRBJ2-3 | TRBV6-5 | TGTGCCAGTGGGACAGGGGATAGCACAGATACGCAGTATTTT | CASGTGDSTDTQYF
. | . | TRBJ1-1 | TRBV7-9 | TGTGCCAGCAGCTTCCTAGGAGGCGTGAACACTGAAGCTTTCTTT | CASSFLGGVNTEAFF
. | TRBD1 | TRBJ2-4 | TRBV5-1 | TGCGCCAGCAGCCCCGGGACAGGGGAAGTGGGCATTCAGTACTTC | CASSPGTGEVGIQYF
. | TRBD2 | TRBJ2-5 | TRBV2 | TGTGCCAGCAGCGCCCTAGCGGCGGAGACCCAGTACTTC | CASSALAAETQYF
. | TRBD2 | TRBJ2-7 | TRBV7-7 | TGTGCCAGCAGCTTGGGGCCAAGCGGGGAAGGATACGAGCAGTACTTC | CASSLGPSGEGYEQYF
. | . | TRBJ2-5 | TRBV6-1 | TGTGCCAGCAGTGTGATTAGTGGGGGGGCGCCATTCCAAGAGACCCAGTACTTC | CASSVISGGAPFQETQYF
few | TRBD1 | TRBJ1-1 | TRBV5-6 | TGTGCCAGCAGACCGGACAGGGGGATGAGAGCTGAAGCTTTCTTT | CASRPDRGMRAEAFF
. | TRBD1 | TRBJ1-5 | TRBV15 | TGTGCCACCAGCAAACCGGGACAGGGGTCGTCATGGAGCAATCAGCCCCAGCATTTT | CATSKPGQGSSWSNQPQHF
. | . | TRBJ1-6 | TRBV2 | TGTGCCAGCAGTGAGCGGTCGAGCTCCTATAATTCACCCCTCCACTTT | CASSERSSSYNSPLHF
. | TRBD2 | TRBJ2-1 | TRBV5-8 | TGTGCCAGCAGCTCCCGGACTAGCGGGGGATACAATGAGCAGTTCTTC | CASSSRTSGGYNEQFF
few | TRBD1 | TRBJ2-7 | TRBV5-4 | TGTGCCAGCAGCCAGGACAGGGTCTACGAGCAGTACTTC | CASSQDRVYEQYF
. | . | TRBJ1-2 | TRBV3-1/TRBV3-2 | TGTGCCAGCAGCCTCGAACGGGGAGGAGGCTACACCTTC | CASSLERGGGYTF
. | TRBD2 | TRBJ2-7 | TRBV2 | TGTGCCAGCAGTGACGACCCGGACAGCGGGGGCTACGAGCAGTACTTC | CASSDDPDSGGYEQYF
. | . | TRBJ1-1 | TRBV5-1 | TGCGCCAGCAGCTTGGGGTGGCAGGGTGGTACTGAAGCTTTCTTT | CASSLGWQGGTEAFF
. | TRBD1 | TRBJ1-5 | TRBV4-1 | TGCGCCAGCAGCCAAGAGGGACAGGGCTCTCAGCCCCAGCATTTT | CASSQEGQGSQPQHF
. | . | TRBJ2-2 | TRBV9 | TGTGCCAGCAGCGCCTCGGTCCTAACGGTCGGGGAGCTGTTTTTT | CASSASVLTVGELFF
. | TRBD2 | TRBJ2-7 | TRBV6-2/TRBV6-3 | TGTGCCAGCAGTGGGACTAGTCCACCTTACGAGCAGTACTTC | CASSGTSPPYEQYF
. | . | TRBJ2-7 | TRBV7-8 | TGTGCCAGCAGCTCCATGAGGGCGGAAGGTTACGAGCAGTACTTC | CASSSMRAEGYEQYF
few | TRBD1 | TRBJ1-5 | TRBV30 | TGTGCCTGGAGTCTACAGGGGGGTTGGAATCAGCCCCAGCATTTT | CAWSLQGGWNQPQHF
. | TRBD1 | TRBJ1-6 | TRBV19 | TGTGCCAGTAGTATTCGACAGGGGGGTTCACCCCTCCACTTT | CASSIRQGGSPLHF